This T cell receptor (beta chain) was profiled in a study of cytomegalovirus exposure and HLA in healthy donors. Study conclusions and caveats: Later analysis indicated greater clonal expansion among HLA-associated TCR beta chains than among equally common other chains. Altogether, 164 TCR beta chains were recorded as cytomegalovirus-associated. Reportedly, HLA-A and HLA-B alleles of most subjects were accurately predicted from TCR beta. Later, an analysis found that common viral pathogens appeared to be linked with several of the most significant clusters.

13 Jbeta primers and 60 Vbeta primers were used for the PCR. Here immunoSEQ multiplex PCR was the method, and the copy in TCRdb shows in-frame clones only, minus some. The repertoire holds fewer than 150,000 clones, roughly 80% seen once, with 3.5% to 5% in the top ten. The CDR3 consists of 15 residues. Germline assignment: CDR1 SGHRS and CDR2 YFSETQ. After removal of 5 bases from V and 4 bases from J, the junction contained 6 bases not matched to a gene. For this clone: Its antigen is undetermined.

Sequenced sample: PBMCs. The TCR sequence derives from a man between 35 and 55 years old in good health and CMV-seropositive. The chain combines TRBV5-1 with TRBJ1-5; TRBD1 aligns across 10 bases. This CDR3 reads CASRGGTGENQPQHF. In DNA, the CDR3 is TGCGCCAGCAGAGGGGGGACAGGGGAGAATCAGCCCCAGCATTTT.